The rows below give T cell receptor beta chains drawn from one sample of a study of CD8+ T cells in alopecia areata. The protocol was immunoSEQ multiplex PCR, while the TCRdb copy is restricted to in-frame clones and leaves out a portion. The table lists fewer than 250,000 clones, roughly two fifths of them singletons. Sequenced here: CD4+ T cells sorted from blood, sampled at approximately week 30, from a patient treated with tofacitinib. These receptor sequences come from a human donor with alopecia areata. Each CDR3 is given with its conserved first and last residue. D genes are given only for firm matches.

J gene | D gene | V gene | CDR3 protein
TRBJ2-3 | TRBD1 | TRBV9 | CASSVADRLGDTQYF
TRBJ1-5 | TRBD1 | TRBV29-1 | CSVVGQVGQPQHF
TRBJ2-5 | NA | TRBV30 | CAWSVRVGETQYF
TRBJ1-5 | NA | TRBV2 | CASSDEGGANQPQHF
TRBJ2-3 | NA | TRBV18 | CASSPKVAVERSTDTQYF
TRBJ1-5 | TRBD1 | TRBV7-9 | CASGGQGNQPQHF
TRBJ2-2 | NA | TRBV7-3 | CASSRDPSSGELFF
TRBJ2-1 | NA | TRBV12-5 | CASGLNIHFDEQFF
TRBJ1-2 | NA | TRBV9 | CASSPTGGGYGYTF
TRBJ2-1 | TRBD1 | TRBV11-2 | CASSLTGGKSNEQFF
TRBJ1-5 | TRBD1 | TRBV2 | CASRGTGQVQPQHF
TRBJ1-6 | NA | TRBV4-1 | CASSPLDLRVNSPLHF
TRBJ2-1 | NA | TRBV2 | CASSENSGLRSDEQFF
TRBJ1-1 | TRBD1 | TRBV5-6 | CASTRTGRTEAFF
TRBJ1-5 | NA | TRBV6-5 | CASRPTGGFHQPQHF
TRBJ1-3 | NA | TRBV30 | CAWSVQRTGNTIYF
TRBJ1-1 | TRBD1 | TRBV30 | CAWSRDSLNTEAFF
TRBJ1-2 | TRBD1 | TRBV30 | CAWSRDSRGYTF
TRBJ2-3 | NA | TRBV2 | CASSASASTDTQYF
TRBJ2-1 | NA | TRBV4-2 | CASSSARANEQFF
TRBJ1-1 | TRBD1 | TRBV5-6 | CASSFDREMNTEAFF
TRBJ1-2 | NA | TRBV6-5 | CATKPRNNYGYTF
TRBJ1-3 | NA | TRBV6-5 | CATTPSSGNTIYF
TRBJ1-2 | NA | TRBV18 | CASSPIGVNGYTF
TRBJ2-1 | NA | TRBV7-7 | CASSPAARAFNEQFF
TRBJ2-6 | NA | TRBV7-9 | CASSLALGAGANVLTF
TRBJ1-5 | TRBD1 | TRBV27 | CASSFRTGVSNQPQHF
TRBJ2-7 | TRBD1 | TRBV7-9 | CASSLDDRVEQYF
TRBJ1-2 | NA | TRBV6-1 | CASSDRPNYGYTF
TRBJ1-2 | NA | TRBV20-1 | CSASRDGYTF
TRBJ1-2 | TRBD1 | TRBV7-2 | CASSSGGTGRRYGYTF
TRBJ2-7 | NA | TRBV7-2 | CASSSRQEQYF
TRBJ1-5 | NA | TRBV9 | CASSVDSRSDQPQHF
TRBJ2-3 | NA | TRBV7-7 | CASSLVDSATDTQYF
TRBJ2-3 | TRBD2 | TRBV4-1 | CASSRFSGRATDTQYF
TRBJ2-7 | NA | TRBV9 | CASSVEPQTSEQYF
TRBJ2-7 | TRBD2 | TRBV7-8 | CASSLATGTSSYEQYF
TRBJ2-7 | NA | TRBV5-1 | CASSLAGGGPGKEQYF
TRBJ1-2 | NA | TRBV30 | CAWSHHAGTRHGYTF
TRBJ2-7 | NA | TRBV30 | CAWSPPSYEQYF
TRBJ2-3 | NA | TRBV7-2 | CASSLEARITDTQYF
TRBJ1-1 | NA | TRBV5-1 | CASSFIPGFGNTEAFF
TRBJ2-1 | TRBD2 | TRBV9 | CASSVVPSGIGEQFF
TRBJ1-2 | NA | TRBV29-1 | CSVVSPNYGYTF
TRBJ2-3 | NA | TRBV5-1 | CASSLGDPKVTDTQYF
TRBJ2-3 | NA | TRBV30 | CAWSEAGQVLTDTQYF
TRBJ2-7 | NA | TRBV5-1 | CASSAGQRGHFFSSYEQYF
TRBJ2-5 | TRBD2 | TRBV6-1 | CASSFIAGEGETQYF